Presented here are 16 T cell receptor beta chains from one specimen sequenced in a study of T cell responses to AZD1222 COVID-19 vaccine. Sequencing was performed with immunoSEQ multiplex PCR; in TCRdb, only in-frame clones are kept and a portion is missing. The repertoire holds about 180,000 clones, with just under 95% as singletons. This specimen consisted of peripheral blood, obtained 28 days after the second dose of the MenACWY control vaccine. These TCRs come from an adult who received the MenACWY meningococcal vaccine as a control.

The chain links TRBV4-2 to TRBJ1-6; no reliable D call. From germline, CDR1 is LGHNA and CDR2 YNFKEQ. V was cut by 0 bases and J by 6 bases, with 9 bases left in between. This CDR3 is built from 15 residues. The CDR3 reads CASSQETFGNSPLHF. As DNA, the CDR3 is TGTGCCAGCAGCCAAGAGACTTTCGGTAATTCACCCCTCCACTTT.

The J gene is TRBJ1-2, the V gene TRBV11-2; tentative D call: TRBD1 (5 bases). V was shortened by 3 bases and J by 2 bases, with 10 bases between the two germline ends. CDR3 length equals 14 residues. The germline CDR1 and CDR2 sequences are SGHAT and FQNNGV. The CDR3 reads CASSFGAYNYGYTF. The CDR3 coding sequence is TGTGCCAGCAGCTTTGGGGCATACAACTATGGCTACACCTTC.

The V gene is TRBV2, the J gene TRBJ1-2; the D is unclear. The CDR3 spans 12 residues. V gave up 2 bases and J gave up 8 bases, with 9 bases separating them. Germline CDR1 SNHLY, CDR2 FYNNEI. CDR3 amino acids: CASSELASGYTF. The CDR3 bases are TGTGCCAGCAGTGAATTGGCCTCGGGCTACACCTTC.

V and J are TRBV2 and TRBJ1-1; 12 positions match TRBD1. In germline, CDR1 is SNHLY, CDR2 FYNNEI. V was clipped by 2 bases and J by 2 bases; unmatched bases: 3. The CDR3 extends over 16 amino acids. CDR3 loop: CASSEWDRGPNTEAFF. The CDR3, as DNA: TGTGCCAGCAGTGAATGGGACAGGGGGCCTAACACTGAAGCTTTCTTT.

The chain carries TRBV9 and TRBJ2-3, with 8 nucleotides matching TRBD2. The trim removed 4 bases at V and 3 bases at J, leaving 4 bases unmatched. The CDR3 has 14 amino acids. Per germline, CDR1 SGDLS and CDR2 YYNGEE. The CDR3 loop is CASSPSGRTDTQYF. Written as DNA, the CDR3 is TGTGCCAGCAGCCCGAGCGGGAGAACAGATACGCAGTATTTT.

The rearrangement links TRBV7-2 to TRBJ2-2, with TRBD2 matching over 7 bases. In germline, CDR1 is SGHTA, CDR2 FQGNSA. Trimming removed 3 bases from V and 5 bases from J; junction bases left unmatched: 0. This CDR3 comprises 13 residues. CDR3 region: CASSFGGTGELFF. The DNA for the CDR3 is TGTGCCAGCAGCTTCGGGGGGACCGGGGAGCTGTTTTTT.

CDR3 DNA sequence: TGTGCCAGCAGCCAACTAGCGGGGGGTCGGGGTGAGCAGTTCTTC. It specifies CASSQLAGGRGEQFF. This chain connects TRBV3-1 (or the pseudogene TRBV3-2) to TRBJ2-1, with 11 bases lining up with TRBD2. This CDR3 has 15 residues. In germline, CDR1 is LGHDT, CDR2 YNNKEL (reference sequence). J gave up 9 bases and V 2 bases, and 6 bases lay outside the gene matches.

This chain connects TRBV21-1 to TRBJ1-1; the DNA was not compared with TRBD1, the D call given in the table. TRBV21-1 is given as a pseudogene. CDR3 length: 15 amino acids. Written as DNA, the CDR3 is TGTGCCAGCAGCAAACCGGACAGGGTGAACACTGAAGCTTTCTTT. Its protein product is CASSKPDRVNTEAFF.

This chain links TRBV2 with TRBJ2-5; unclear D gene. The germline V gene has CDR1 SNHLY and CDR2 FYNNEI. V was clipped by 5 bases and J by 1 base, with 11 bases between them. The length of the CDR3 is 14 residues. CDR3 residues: CASSLPGSQETQYF. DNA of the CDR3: TGTGCCAGCAGTCTTCCCGGGTCCCAAGAGACCCAGTACTTC.

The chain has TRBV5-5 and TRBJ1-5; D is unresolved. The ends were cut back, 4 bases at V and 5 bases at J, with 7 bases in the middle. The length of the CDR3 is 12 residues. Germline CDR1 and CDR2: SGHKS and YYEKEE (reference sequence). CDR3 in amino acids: CASSNQDQPQHF. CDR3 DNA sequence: TGTGCCAGCAGCAACCAAGATCAGCCCCAGCATTTT.

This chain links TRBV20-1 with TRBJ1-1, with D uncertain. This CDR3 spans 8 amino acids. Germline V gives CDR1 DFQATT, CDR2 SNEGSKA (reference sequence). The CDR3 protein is CTPTEAFF. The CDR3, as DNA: TGCACCCCCACCGAAGCTTTCTTT.

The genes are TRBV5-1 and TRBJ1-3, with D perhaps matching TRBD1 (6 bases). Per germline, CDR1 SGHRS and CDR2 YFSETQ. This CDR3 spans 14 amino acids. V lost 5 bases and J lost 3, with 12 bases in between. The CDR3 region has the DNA TGCGCCAGCAGGAGGGGGGAGAATGGAAACACCATATATTTT. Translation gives CASRRGENGNTIYF.

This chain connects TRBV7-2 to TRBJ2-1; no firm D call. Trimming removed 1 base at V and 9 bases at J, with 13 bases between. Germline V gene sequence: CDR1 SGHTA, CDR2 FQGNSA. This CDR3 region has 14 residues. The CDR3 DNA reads TGTGCCAGCAGCTTAGAGGCCGTAACAAGTGAGCAGTTCTTC. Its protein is CASSLEAVTSEQFF.

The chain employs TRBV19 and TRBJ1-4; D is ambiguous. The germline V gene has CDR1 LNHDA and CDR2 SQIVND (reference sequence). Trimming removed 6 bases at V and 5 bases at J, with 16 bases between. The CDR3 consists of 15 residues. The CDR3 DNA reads TGTGCCAGTAGCCTAGGTGGGCAGGAGAATGAAAAACTGTTTTTT. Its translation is CASSLGGQENEKLFF.

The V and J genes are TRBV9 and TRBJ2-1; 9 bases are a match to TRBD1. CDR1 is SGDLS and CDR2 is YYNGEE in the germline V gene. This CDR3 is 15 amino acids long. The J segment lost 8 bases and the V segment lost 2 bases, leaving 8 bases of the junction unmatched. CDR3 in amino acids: CASSVRGQGGYEQFF. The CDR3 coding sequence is TGTGCCAGCAGCGTCAGGGGACAGGGAGGTTATGAGCAGTTCTTC. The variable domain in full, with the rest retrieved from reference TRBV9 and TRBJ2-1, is DSGVTQTPKHLITATGQRVTLRCSPRSGDLSVYWYQQSLDQGLQFLIQYYNGEERAKGNILERFSAQQFPDLHSELNLSSLELGDSALYFCASSVRGQGGYEQFFGPGTRLTVL.

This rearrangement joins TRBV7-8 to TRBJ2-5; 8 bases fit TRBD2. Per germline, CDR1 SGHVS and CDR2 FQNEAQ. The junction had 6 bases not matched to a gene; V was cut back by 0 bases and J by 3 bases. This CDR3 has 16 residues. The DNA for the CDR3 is TGTGCCAGCAGCTTAGCGCTAAGCGGGGGTAAAGAGACCCAGTACTTC. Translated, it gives CASSLALSGGKETQYF.